This T cell receptor beta chain was sequenced in a study of PD-L1 blockade in urothelial cancer. In germline, CDR1 is SQVTM, CDR2 ANQGSEA. The CDR3 is made up of 11 amino acids. Trimming removed 4 bases from V and 9 bases from J; junction bases left unmatched: 4. Here immunoSEQ multiplex PCR was the method, and the copy in TCRdb shows in-frame clones only, minus some. The table has about 29,000 clones, around nine tenths seen once. This chain connects TRBV29-1 to TRBJ2-5; 8 bases align to TRBD1. The receptor was derived from a man between 50 and 59 years old with urothelial cancer. The sample was PBMCs, taken around atezolizumab (anti-PD-L1) treatment. CDR3 amino acids: CSVGQGSAQYF. The CDR3 region has the DNA TGCAGCGTTGGACAGGGGTCGGCCCAGTACTTC.